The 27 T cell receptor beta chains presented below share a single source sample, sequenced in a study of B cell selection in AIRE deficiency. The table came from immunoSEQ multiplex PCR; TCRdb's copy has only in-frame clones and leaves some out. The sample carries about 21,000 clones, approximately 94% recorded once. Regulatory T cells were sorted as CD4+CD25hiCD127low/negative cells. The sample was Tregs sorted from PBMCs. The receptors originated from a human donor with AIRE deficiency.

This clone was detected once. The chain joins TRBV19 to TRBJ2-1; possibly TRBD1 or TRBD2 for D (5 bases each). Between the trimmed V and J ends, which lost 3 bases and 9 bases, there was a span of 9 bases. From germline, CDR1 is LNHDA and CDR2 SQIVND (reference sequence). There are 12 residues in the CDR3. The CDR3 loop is CASSIMRGEQFF. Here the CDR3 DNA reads TGTGCCAGTAGTATTATGAGGGGTGAGCAGTTCTTC.

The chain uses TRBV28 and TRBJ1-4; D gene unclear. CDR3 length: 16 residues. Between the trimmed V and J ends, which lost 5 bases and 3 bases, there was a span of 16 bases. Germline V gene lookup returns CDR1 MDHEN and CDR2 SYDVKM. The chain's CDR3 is CASSASRSGANEKLFF. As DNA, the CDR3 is TGTGCCAGCAGTGCCAGTAGGTCGGGAGCTAATGAAAAACTGTTTTTT.

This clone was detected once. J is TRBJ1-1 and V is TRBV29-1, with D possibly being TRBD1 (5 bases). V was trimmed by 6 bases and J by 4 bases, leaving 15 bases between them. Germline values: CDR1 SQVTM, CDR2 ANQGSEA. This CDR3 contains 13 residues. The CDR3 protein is CSVGWDDGTEAFF. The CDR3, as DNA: TGCAGCGTGGGGTGGGACGATGGCACTGAAGCTTTCTTT.

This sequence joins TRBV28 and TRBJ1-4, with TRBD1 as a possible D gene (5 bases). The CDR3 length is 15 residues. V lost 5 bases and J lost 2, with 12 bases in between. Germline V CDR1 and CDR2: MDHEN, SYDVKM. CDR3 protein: CASSKGATTNEKLFF. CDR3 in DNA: TGTGCCAGCAGTAAAGGGGCGACTACTAATGAAAAACTGTTTTTT.

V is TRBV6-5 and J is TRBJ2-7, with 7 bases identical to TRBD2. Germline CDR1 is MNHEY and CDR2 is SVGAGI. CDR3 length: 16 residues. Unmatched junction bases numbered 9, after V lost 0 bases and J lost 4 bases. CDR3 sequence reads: CASSYSHFQGGYEQYF. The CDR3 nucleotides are TGTGCCAGCAGTTACTCCCACTTCCAGGGAGGGTACGAGCAGTACTTC.

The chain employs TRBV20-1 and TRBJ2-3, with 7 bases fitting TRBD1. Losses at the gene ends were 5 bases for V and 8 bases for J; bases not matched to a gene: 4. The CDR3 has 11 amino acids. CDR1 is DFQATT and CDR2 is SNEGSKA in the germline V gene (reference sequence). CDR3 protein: CSARNRGTQYF. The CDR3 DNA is TGCAGTGCTCGAAACAGGGGTACGCAGTATTTT.

The CDR3 bases are TGTGCCAGCAGCTTAGACAGGGCTGGTACTAACTATGGCTACACCTTC. Translated: CASSLDRAGTNYGYTF. The chain carries TRBV7-2 and TRBJ1-2; a weak D match, TRBD1 (6 bases). V lost 1 base, J lost 0 bases, and 12 bases lay in between. The CDR3 covers 16 residues. CDR1 is SGHTA, CDR2 FQGNSA, per germline. Using reference TRBV7-2 and TRBJ1-2 for the parts outside the CDR3, the full variable domain is GAGVSQSPSNKVTEKGKDVELRCDPISGHTALYWYRQSLGQGLEFLIYFQGNSAPDKSGLPSDRFSAERTGGSVSTLTIQRTQQEDSAVYLCASSLDRAGTNYGYTFGSGTRLTVV.

The CDR3 sequence: CASSLSSRYEQYF. The CDR3 nucleotides read TGCGCCAGCAGCTTAAGCAGCCGTTACGAGCAGTACTTC. The genes are TRBV5-1 and TRBJ2-7, with no clear D. CDR1 is SGHRS, CDR2 YFSETQ, per germline. Trimming stripped 2 bases from V and 4 bases from J, with 10 bases between. The CDR3 has 13 residues.

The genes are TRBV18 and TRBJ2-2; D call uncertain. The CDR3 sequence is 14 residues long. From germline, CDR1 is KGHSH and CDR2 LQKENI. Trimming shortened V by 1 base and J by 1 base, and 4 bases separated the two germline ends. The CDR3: CASSPLVNTGELFF. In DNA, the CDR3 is TGTGCCAGCTCACCACTAGTGAACACCGGGGAGCTGTTTTTT.

The CDR3, as DNA: TGTGCCAGCAGTGCCGAGACCCGTCGGGGAGGCTACACCTTC. Translation: CASSAETRRGGYTF. The rearrangement links TRBV6-1 to TRBJ1-2; the D is unclear. This CDR3 comprises 14 residues. Trimming pared 4 bases from V and 8 bases from J, leaving 17 bases between. Germline V gives CDR1 MNHNS, CDR2 SASEGT.

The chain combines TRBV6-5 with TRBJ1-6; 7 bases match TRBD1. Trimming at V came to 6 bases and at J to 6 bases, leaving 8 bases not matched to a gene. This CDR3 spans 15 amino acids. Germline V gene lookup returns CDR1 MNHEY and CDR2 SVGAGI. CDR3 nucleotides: TGTGCCAGCAGCTACAGGGGAGGTAGTAATTCACCCCTCCACTTT. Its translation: CASSYRGGSNSPLHF.

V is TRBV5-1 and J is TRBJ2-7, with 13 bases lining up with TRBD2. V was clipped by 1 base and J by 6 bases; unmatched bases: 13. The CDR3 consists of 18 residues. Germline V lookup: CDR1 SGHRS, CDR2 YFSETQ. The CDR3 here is CASSLPGLAGVTVVEQYF. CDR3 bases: TGCGCCAGCAGCTTGCCCGGACTAGCGGGAGTTACGGTGGTCGAGCAGTACTTC.

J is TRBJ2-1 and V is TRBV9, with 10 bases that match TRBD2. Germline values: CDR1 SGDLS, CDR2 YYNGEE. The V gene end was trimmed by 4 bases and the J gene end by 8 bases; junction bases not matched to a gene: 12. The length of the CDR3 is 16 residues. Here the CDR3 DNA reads TGTGCCAGCAGCATAAACAAAGCGGGAGGGTTGCATGAGCAGTTCTTC. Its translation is CASSINKAGGLHEQFF. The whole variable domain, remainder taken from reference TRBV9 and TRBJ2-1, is DSGVTQTPKHLITATGQRVTLRCSPRSGDLSVYWYQQSLDQGLQFLIQYYNGEERAKGNILERFSAQQFPDLHSELNLSSLELGDSALYFCASSINKAGGLHEQFFGPGTRLTVL.

CDR3 sequence reads: CASSPTAPLTYEQYF. The CDR3 DNA sequence: TGTGCCAGCTCACCAACGGCCCCTCTGACCTACGAGCAGTACTTC. This rearrangement joins TRBV18 to TRBJ2-7; D remains ambiguous. Germline CDR1 KGHSH, CDR2 LQKENI. This CDR3 is built from 15 residues. V was cut by 2 bases and J by 2 bases, with 13 bases left in between.

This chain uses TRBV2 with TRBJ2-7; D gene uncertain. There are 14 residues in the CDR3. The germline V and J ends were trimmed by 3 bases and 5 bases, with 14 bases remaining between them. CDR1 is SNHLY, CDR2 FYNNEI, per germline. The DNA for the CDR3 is TGTGCCAGCAGTGACGACCCTCCTGGCGACGAGCAGTACTTC. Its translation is CASSDDPPGDEQYF.

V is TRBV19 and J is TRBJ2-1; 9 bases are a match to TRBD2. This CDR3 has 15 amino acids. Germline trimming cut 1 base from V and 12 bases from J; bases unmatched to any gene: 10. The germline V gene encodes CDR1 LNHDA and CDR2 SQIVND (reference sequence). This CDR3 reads CASSIVVAGALGQFF. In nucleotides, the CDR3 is TGTGCCAGTAGTATAGTGGTAGCGGGAGCGCTTGGGCAGTTCTTC.

For the CDR3, the DNA is TGCAGCGTTGACCCTGGCGGGCGCTCCTGGAATGAGCAGTTCTTC. Protein sequence: CSVDPGGRSWNEQFF. The V call is TRBV29-1, the J call TRBJ2-1; D perhaps matches TRBD2 (5 bases). The V and J ends lost 3 bases and 7 bases respectively, with 19 bases between them. Germline V gene lookup returns CDR1 SQVTM and CDR2 ANQGSEA. CDR3 length: 15 residues.

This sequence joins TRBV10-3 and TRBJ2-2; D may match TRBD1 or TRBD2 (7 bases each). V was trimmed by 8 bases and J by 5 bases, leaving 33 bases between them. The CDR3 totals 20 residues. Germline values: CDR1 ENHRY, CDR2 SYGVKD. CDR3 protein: CAIFAATGTKKKQGTGELFF. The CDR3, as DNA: TGTGCCATCTTCGCGGCTACCGGGACTAAAAAAAAACAGGGGACCGGGGAGCTGTTTTTT.

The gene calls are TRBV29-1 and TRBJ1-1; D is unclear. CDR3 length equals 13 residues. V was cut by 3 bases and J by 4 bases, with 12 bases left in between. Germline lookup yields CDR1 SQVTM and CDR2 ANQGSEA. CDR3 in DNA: TGCAGCGTTGAGGCGGTAATGGGCACTGAAGCTTTCTTT. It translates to CSVEAVMGTEAFF.

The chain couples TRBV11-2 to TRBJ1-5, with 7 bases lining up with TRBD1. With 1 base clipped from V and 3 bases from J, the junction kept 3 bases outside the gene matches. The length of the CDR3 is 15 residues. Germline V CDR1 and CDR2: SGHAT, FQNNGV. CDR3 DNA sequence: TGTGCCAGCAGCTTAGGGACAGGCTCCAATCAGCCCCAGCATTTT. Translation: CASSLGTGSNQPQHF.

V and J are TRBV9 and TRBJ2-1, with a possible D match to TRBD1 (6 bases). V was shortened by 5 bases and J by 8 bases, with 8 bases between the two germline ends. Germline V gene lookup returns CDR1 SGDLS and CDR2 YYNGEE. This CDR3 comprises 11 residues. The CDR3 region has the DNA TGTGCCAGCAGTGAGGGGGATGAGCAGTTCTTC. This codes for CASSEGDEQFF.

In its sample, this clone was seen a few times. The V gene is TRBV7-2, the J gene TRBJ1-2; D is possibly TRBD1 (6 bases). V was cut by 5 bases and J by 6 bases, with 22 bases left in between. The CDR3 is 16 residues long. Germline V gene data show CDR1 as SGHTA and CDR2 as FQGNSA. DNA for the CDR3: TGTGCCAGCAGCCCCTCAGGGGCGCTGACTCGAAATGGCTACACCTTC. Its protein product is CASSPSGALTRNGYTF.

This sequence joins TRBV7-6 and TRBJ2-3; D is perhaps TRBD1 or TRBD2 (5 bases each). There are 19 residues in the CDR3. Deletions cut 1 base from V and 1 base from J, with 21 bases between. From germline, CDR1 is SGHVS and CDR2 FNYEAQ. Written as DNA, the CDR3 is TGTGCCAGCAGCTTAGTCTTCTGGGACCCAAACTGGGGCACAGATACGCAGTATTTT. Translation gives CASSLVFWDPNWGTDTQYF.

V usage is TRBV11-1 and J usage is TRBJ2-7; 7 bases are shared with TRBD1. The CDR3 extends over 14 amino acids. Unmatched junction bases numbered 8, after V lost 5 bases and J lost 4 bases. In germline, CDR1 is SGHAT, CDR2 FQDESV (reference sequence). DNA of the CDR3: TGTGCCAGCAGCGCCGACAGGGTAGCGTACGAGCAGTACTTC. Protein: CASSADRVAYEQYF.

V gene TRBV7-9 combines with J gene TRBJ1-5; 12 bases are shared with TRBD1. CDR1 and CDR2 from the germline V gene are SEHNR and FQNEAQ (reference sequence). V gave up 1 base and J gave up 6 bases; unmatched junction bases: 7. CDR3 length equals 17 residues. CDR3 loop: CASSLEGQGAKRQPQHF. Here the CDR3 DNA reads TGTGCCAGCAGCTTAGAGGGACAGGGGGCTAAGCGTCAGCCCCAGCATTTT.

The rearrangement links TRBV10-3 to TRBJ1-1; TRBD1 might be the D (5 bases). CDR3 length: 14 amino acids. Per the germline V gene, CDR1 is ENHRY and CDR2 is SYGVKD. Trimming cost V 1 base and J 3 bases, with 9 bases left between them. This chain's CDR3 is CAISEFSGYTEAFF. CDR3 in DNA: TGTGCCATCAGTGAGTTCTCAGGGTACACTGAAGCTTTCTTT.

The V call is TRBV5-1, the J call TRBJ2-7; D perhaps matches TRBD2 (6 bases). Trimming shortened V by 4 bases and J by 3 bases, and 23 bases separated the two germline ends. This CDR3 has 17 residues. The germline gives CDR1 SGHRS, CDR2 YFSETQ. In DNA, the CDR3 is TGCGCCAGCAGCGCCCAATCCGGGACTTTTTCCGTCTACGAGCAGTACTTC. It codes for CASSAQSGTFSVYEQYF.